This entry is about one T cell receptor beta chain. Its antigen is not known. Only in-frame clones appear in the TCRdb table, and some are missing; sequencing was by immunoSEQ multiplex PCR. The sample has 58,000 or so clones; about 88% are singletons. This record belongs to a study of T cell responses to AZD1222 COVID-19 vaccine. Study-wide findings and caveats: Without day 14 samples, only post-peak T cell repertoires were studied. Donors, mostly white British, included more females; clonal diversity was possibly underestimated.

The TCR was taken from an adult who received the AZD1222 COVID-19 vaccine. The source material was peripheral blood, sampled 28 days after the second AZD1222 dose.

CDR3 loop: CASSEQGASNSPLHF. In DNA, the CDR3 is TGTGCCAGCAGTGAGCAGGGAGCCTCTAATTCACCCCTCCACTTT. The chain carries TRBV2 and TRBJ1-6, with a possible D match to TRBD1 (5 bases). Per the germline V gene, CDR1 is SNHLY and CDR2 is FYNNEI. The CDR3 is made up of 15 amino acids. Trimming cost V 3 bases and J 6 bases, with 12 bases left between them. The entire variable domain, with the rest obtained from reference TRBV2 and TRBJ1-6, is as follows: EPEVTQTPSHQVTQMGQEVILRCVPISNHLYFYWYRQILGQKVEFLVSFYNNEISEKSEIFDDQFSVERPDGSNFTLKIRSTKLEDSAMYFCASSEQGASNSPLHFGNGTRLTVT.